This note documents a single T cell receptor beta chain sequence. Its antigen remains unidentified. V trimming: 5 bases; J trimming: 3 bases; junction bases outside the gene matches: 18. The length of the CDR3 is 18 residues. The germline gives CDR1 PRHDT, CDR2 FYEKMQ (reference sequence). Data came from immunoSEQ multiplex PCR; TCRdb stores just in-frame clones and leaves some out. The table shows about 130,000 clones, with about 93% occurring only once. This sample was taken from a study of T cell responses to AZD1222 COVID-19 vaccine. The study, taken as a whole, reports: Seropositive status at baseline applied to only 6 or 7 AZD1222 recipients. Donors were mostly white British, more females; clonal diversity possibly underestimated. Close to half of spike-specific TCRs reportedly recognize unmutated variant regions.

The rearrangement joins TRBV13 to TRBJ2-5, with 7 positions matching TRBD1. The sample consisted of peripheral blood, taken 28 days after the second AZD1222 dose. The receptor was derived from an adult who received the AZD1222 COVID-19 vaccine. CDR3 bases: TGTGCCAGCAGCATTAGGCTGACCGGGACAGACCTCGAAGAGACCCAGTACTTC. Protein sequence: CASSIRLTGTDLEETQYF. Drawing the rest from reference TRBV13 and TRBJ2-5, the complete variable domain is AAGVIQSPRHLIKEKRETATLKCYPIPRHDTVYWYQQGPGQDPQFLISFYEKMQSDKGSIPDRFSAQQFSDYHSELNMSSLELGDSALYFCASSIRLTGTDLEETQYFGPGTRLLVL.